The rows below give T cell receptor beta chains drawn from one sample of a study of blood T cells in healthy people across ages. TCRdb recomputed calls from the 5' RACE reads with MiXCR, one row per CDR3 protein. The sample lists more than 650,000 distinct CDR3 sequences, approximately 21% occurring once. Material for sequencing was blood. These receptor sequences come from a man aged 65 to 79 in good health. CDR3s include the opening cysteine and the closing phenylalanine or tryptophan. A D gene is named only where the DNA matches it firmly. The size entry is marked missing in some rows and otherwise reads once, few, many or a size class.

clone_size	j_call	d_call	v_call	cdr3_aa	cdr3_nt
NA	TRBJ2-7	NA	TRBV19	CASSMWDNSYEQYF	TGTGCCAGTAGTATGTGGGACAACTCCTACGAGCAGTACTTC
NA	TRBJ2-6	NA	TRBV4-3	CASSQGQLGPNSGANVPTF	TGCGCCAGCAGCCAAGGTCAATTGGGACCTAACTCTGGGGCCAACGTCCCGACTTTC
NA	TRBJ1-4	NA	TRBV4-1	CASSQSLDGEKLFF	TGCGCCAGCAGCCAATCCCTCGATGGGGAAAAACTGTTTTTT
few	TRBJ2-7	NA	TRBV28	CASSLGQISYEQYF	TGTGCCAGCAGCCTAGGGCAGATCTCCTACGAGCAGTACTTC
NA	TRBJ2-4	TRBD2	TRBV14	CASKASGGPIQYF	TGTGCCAGCAAGGCGAGCGGGGGACCAATTCAGTACTTC
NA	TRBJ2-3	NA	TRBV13	CASSFDRTDTQYF	TGTGCCAGCAGCTTTGACCGGACAGATACGCAGTATTTT
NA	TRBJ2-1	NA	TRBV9	CASSAAFYNEQFF	TGTGCCAGCAGCGCCGCTTTTTACAATGAGCAGTTCTTC
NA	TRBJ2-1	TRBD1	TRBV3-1	CASSSTGQGGYNEQFF	TGTGCCAGCAGCTCGACGGGACAGGGTGGCTACAATGAGCAGTTCTTC
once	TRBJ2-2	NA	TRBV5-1	CASSLDGWRNGFFGQGTRELFF	NA
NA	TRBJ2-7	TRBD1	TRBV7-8	CASSAPGQMFYEQYF	TGTGCCAGCAGCGCCCCGGGACAGATGTTCTACGAGCAGTACTTC
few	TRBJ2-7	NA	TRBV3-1	CASSRSDIRPYEQYF	TGTGCCAGCAGCCGGTCGGACATCCGTCCCTACGAGCAGTACTTC
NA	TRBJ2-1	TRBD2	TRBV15	CATSRVEASGSPQFF	TGTGCCACCAGCAGAGTTGAAGCTAGCGGCTCGCCACAGTTCTTC
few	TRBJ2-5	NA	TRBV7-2	CASSLFSTTLKETQYF	TGTGCCAGCAGCTTATTTTCGACCACCCTTAAAGAGACCCAGTACTTC
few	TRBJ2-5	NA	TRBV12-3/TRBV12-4	CASSMIRLEETQYF	TGTGCCAGCAGTATGATCAGGCTAGAAGAGACCCAGTACTTC
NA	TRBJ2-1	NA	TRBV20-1	CSASQGNNEQFF	TGCAGTGCAAGCCAGGGGAACAATGAGCAGTTCTTC
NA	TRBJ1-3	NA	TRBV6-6	CASSYLGVKGNTIYF	TGTGCCAGCAGTTACTTAGGGGTGAAGGGAAACACCATATATTTT
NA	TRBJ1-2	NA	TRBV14	CASSQDLAGSDHGYTF	TGTGCCAGCAGCCAAGATCTCGCGGGGTCCGACCATGGCTACACCTTC
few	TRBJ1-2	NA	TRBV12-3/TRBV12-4	CASSFGGQRSGYTF	TGTGCCAGCAGTTTTGGGGGCCAGCGTAGTGGCTACACCTTC
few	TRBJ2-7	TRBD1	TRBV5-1	CASRQGANIYEQYF	TGCGCCAGCCGACAGGGGGCGAACATTTACGAGCAGTACTTC
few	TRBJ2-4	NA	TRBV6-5	CASSPLRAKNIQYF	TGTGCCAGCAGCCCCTTAAGGGCCAAAAACATTCAGTACTTC
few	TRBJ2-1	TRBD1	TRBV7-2	CASTFSTGARGEQFF	TGTGCCAGCACCTTCTCGACAGGGGCCAGGGGTGAGCAGTTCTTC
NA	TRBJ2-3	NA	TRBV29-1	CSVAVGSFTNTQYF	TGCAGCGTTGCCGTCGGGTCTTTCACAAATACGCAGTATTTT
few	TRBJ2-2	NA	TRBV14	CASSQAVGELFF	TGTGCCAGCAGCCAAGCGGTCGGGGAGCTGTTTTTT
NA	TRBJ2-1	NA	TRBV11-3	CASSYLGVGNEQFF	TGTGCCAGCAGCTACCTTGGCGTTGGGAATGAGCAGTTCTTC
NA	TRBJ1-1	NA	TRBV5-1	CASSLSFSGARGGTEAFF	TGCGCCAGCAGCTTAAGCTTTTCCGGGGCCCGTGGTGGCACTGAAGCTTTCTTT
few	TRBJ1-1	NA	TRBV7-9	CASSLDGLNTEAFF	TGTGCCAGCAGCTTGGACGGATTGAACACTGAAGCTTTCTTT
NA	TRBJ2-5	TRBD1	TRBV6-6	CASSGTGIGTQYF	TGTGCCAGCAGCGGGACAGGGATTGGGACCCAGTACTTC
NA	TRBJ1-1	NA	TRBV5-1	CASSSVGGNTEAFF	TGCGCCAGCAGCTCGGTCGGGGGGAACACTGAAGCTTTCTTT
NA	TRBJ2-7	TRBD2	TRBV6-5	CASSYRSSGGSSYEQYF	TGTGCCAGCAGTTACAGGTCGAGCGGGGGGAGCTCCTACGAGCAGTACTTC
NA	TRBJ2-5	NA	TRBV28	CASRDSRGMQETQYF	TGTGCCAGCAGAGACTCTAGGGGAATGCAAGAGACCCAGTACTTC
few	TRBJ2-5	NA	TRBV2	CASRARQDQETQYF	TGTGCCAGCAGGGCTCGACAGGACCAAGAGACCCAGTACTTC
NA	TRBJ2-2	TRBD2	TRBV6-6	CASKGGGAVPGELFF	TGTGCCAGCAAGGGCGGGGGGGCTGTGCCCGGGGAGCTGTTTTTT
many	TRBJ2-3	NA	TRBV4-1	CASSQEVDTQYF	TGCGCCAGCAGCCAAGAGGTGGATACGCAGTATTTT
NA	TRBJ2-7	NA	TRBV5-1	CASSPTGLQSYEQYF	TGCGCCAGCAGCCCCACAGGGCTTCAGAGCTACGAGCAGTACTTC
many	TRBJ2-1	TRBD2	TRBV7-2	CASSSRLAGYNEQFF	TGTGCCAGCAGTTCTCGACTAGCGGGGTACAATGAGCAGTTCTTC
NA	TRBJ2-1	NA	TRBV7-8	CASSLGPGDEQFF	TGTGCCAGCAGCCTCGGACCTGGGGATGAGCAGTTCTTC
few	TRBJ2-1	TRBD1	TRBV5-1	CASSLDVTGWGDEQFF	TGCGCCAGCAGCTTGGACGTGACAGGGTGGGGTGATGAACAGTTCTTC
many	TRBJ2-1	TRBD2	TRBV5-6	CASSLTSGDNSYNEQFF	TGTGCCAGCAGCCTTACTAGCGGGGACAACTCCTACAATGAGCAGTTCTTC
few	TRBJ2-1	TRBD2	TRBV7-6	CASSTSGGSYNEQFF	TGTGCCAGCAGCACGAGCGGGGGCTCCTACAATGAGCAGTTCTTC
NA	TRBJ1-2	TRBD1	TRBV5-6	CAGRSGTGLTYGYTF	TGTGCCGGCAGATCCGGGACAGGGCTTACCTATGGCTACACCTTC
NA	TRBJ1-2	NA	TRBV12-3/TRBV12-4	CASRLEGHYGYTF	TGTGCCAGCAGGTTGGAGGGTCACTATGGCTACACCTTC
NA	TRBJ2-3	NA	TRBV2	CASNRRQTSDTQYF	TGTGCCAGCAACCGCCGGCAGACCTCAGATACGCAGTATTTT
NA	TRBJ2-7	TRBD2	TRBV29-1	CSVIAGAGGREQYF	TGCAGCGTGATTGCGGGCGCGGGGGGTCGAGAGCAGTACTTC
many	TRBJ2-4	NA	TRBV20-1	CSARDVAGIENIQYF	TGCAGTGCTAGAGATGTGGCCGGGATCGAAAACATTCAGTACTTC